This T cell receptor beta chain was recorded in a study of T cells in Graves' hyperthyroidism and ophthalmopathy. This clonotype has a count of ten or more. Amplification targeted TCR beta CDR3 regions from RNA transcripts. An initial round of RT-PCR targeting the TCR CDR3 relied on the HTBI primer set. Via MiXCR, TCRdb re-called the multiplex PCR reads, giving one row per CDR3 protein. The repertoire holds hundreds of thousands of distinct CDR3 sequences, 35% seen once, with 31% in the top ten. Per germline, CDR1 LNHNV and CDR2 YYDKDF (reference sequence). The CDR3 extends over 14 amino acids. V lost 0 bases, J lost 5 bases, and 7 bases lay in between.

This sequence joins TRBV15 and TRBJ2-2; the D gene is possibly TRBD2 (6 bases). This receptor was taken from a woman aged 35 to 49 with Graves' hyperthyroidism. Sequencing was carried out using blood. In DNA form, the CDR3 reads TGTGCCACCAGCAGAGATCGGGAGACCGGGGAGCTGTTTTTT. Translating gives CATSRDRETGELFF.